Below are 28 T cell receptor beta chains sequenced from a single sample in a study of blood T cell repertoires in COVID-19. Sequenced by immunoSEQ multiplex PCR; TCRdb stores in-frame clones only, minus some. This table has 310,000 or so clones, about 91% appearing once. The source material was PBMCs or T cells enriched from blood (not recorded which). The receptors here all came from a woman in her 40s who had recovered from COVID-19.

The CDR3 DNA reads TGTGCCAGCAGCTTAACGTTAAGCTCACCCCTCCACTTT. This encodes CASSLTLSSPLHF. The chain is built from TRBV7-3 and TRBJ1-6; the D is unclear. The germline V gene has CDR1 SGHTA and CDR2 FQGTGA. V lost 0 bases and J 10 bases, leaving 7 bases between the germline ends. The CDR3 has 13 residues.

This clone was recorded only once. The chain's CDR3 is CASQTGLNTEAFF. CDR3 in DNA: TGTGCCAGCCAGACAGGTTTGAACACTGAAGCTTTCTTT. The genes are TRBV3-1 (or the pseudogene TRBV3-2) and TRBJ1-1; a weak D match, TRBD1 (6 bases). Germline loops: CDR1 LGHDT, CDR2 YNNKEL (reference sequence). This CDR3 has 13 residues. V lost 8 bases and J 0 bases, leaving 10 bases between the germline ends.

V and J are TRBV4-3 and TRBJ2-7; tentatively, D is TRBD2 (5 bases). The V and J ends lost 0 bases and 5 bases respectively, with 8 bases between them. The CDR3 is made up of 13 amino acids. Germline assignment: CDR1 LGHNA and CDR2 YSLEER. Written as DNA, the CDR3 is TGCGCCAGCAGCCAAGAATCAGCGGACGAGCAGTACTTC. Amino acids: CASSQESADEQYF.

V gene TRBV19 combines with J gene TRBJ1-5; perhaps TRBD1 as D (6 bases). The CDR3 has 14 amino acids. Germline values: CDR1 LNHDA, CDR2 SQIVND (reference sequence). Trimming shortened V by 4 bases and J by 8 bases, and 15 bases separated the two germline ends. The DNA for the CDR3 is TGTGCCAGTAGTACTCCGTCATACAGGGAGCCCCAGCATTTT. It specifies CASSTPSYREPQHF. Complete variable domain (other parts from reference TRBV19 and TRBJ1-5): DGGITQSPKYLFRKEGQNVTLSCEQNLNHDAMYWYRQDPGQGLRLIYYSQIVNDFQKGDIAEGYSVSREKKESFPLTVTSAQKNPTAFYLCASSTPSYREPQHFGDGTRLSIL.

The chain uses TRBV5-1 and TRBJ2-7; D is possibly TRBD1 (6 bases). CDR1 and CDR2 (germline): SGHRS, YFSETQ. The CDR3 is made up of 14 amino acids. Trimming pared 3 bases from V and 6 bases from J, leaving 16 bases between. The CDR3: CASSYMAGAVEQYF. CDR3 in DNA: TGCGCCAGCAGCTATATGGCAGGGGCGGTCGAGCAGTACTTC.

The genes are TRBV7-2 and TRBJ1-1; tentative D call: TRBD1 (5 bases). CDR3 length: 13 amino acids. The V end was cut by 4 bases, the J end by 4 bases, with 10 bases between. CDR1 is SGHTA and CDR2 is FQGNSA in the germline V gene. CDR3 loop: CASSWGGGTEAFF. CDR3 bases: TGTGCCAGCAGCTGGGGGGGTGGCACTGAAGCTTTCTTT. Based on the CDR3 plus reference TRBV7-2 and TRBJ1-1, the full variable domain is GAGVSQSPSNKVTEKGKDVELRCDPISGHTALYWYRQSLGQGLEFLIYFQGNSAPDKSGLPSDRFSAERTGGSVSTLTIQRTQQEDSAVYLCASSWGGGTEAFFGQGTRLTVV.

V gene TRBV6-5 combines with J gene TRBJ2-4; the D gene is possibly TRBD1 (6 bases). V shed 4 bases and J shed 8 bases, with 15 bases lying between them. This CDR3 comprises 14 residues. Per the germline V gene, CDR1 is MNHEY and CDR2 is SVGAGI. In nucleotides, the CDR3 is TGTGCCAGCAGTTTCGACAGGAGAAAGGACATTCAGTACTTC. It specifies CASSFDRRKDIQYF.

The J gene is TRBJ2-3, the V gene TRBV25-1, with 9 bases aligning to TRBD2. Germline V CDR1 and CDR2: MGHDK, SYGVNS. This CDR3 has 15 amino acids. V shed 4 bases, J shed 4 bases, and the junction held 6 bases outside the gene matches. CDR3 nucleotides: TGTGCCAGCAGTGCGCCTAGCGGGATTCCAGATACGCAGTATTTT. This codes for CASSAPSGIPDTQYF.

V usage is TRBV19 and J usage is TRBJ2-7; no reliable D call. V was cut by 0 bases and J by 4 bases, with 10 bases left in between. The CDR3 is 14 amino acids. Germline V gene sequence: CDR1 LNHDA, CDR2 SQIVND (reference sequence). The CDR3 here is CASSIDWPSYEQYF. The CDR3 bases are TGTGCCAGTAGTATAGATTGGCCATCGTACGAGCAGTACTTC.

There are a few counts of this clone. This rearrangement joins TRBV5-1 to TRBJ1-1; D might be TRBD1 (5 bases). V was clipped by 5 bases and J by 1 base, with 9 bases between them. Germline V CDR1 and CDR2: SGHRS, YFSETQ. The CDR3 covers 13 residues. The CDR3 DNA is TGCGCCAGCAGAGTACAGGAGAACACTGAAGCTTTCTTT. Translating it yields CASRVQENTEAFF.

As DNA, the CDR3 is TGTGCCAGCAGCCCGTCACTACTAGCGGGAGTTGGCGGGGGTGAGCAGTTCTTC. Translation: CASSPSLLAGVGGGEQFF. The chain is built from TRBV5-4 and TRBJ2-1; TRBD2 matches 11 bases. V shed 4 bases, J shed 9 bases, and the junction held 18 bases outside the gene matches. This CDR3 is built from 18 residues. Germline CDR1 and CDR2: SGHNT and YYREEE (reference sequence).

This clone has a handful of counts. The rearrangement joins TRBV5-1 to TRBJ2-7; 9 positions match TRBD1. Trimming at V came to 6 bases and at J to 2 bases, leaving 3 bases not matched to a gene. The germline V gene encodes CDR1 SGHRS and CDR2 YFSETQ. The CDR3 has 13 amino acids. The CDR3 coding sequence is TGCGCCAGCAACGGGGACAGGGCCTACGAGCAGTACTTC. Its protein is CASNGDRAYEQYF. Complete variable domain (other parts from reference TRBV5-1 and TRBJ2-7): KAGVTQTPRYLIKTRGQQVTLSCSPISGHRSVSWYQQTPGQGLQFLFEYFSETQRNKGNFPGRFSGRQFSNSRSEMNVSTLELGDSALYLCASNGDRAYEQYFGPGTRLTVT.

The gene calls are TRBV28 and TRBJ1-5; weak D call: TRBD1 (5 bases). CDR1 and CDR2 from the germline V gene are MDHEN and SYDVKM. This CDR3 contains 13 residues. V shed 6 bases and J shed 9 bases, with 15 bases lying between them. The CDR3, as DNA: TGTGCCAGCAGCTCACAGGACGCTAGGCCCCAGCATTTT. This codes for CASSSQDARPQHF.

This chain uses TRBV27 with TRBJ1-4; TRBD1 aligns across 10 bases. The CDR3 has 16 amino acids. Germline values: CDR1 MNHEY, CDR2 SMNVEV (reference sequence). The trim removed 3 bases at V and 1 base at J, leaving 2 bases unmatched. This CDR3 is CASSFGQGVTNEKLFF. DNA for the CDR3: TGTGCCAGCAGTTTTGGACAGGGGGTAACTAATGAAAAACTGTTTTTT.

For the CDR3, the DNA is TGTGCCAGCAGCGAGGGGGCGGACCCTTGGCTGGATACGCAGTATTTT. It is translated as CASSEGADPWLDTQYF. V and J are TRBV7-2 and TRBJ2-3; TRBD1 agrees at 7 bases. Germline CDR1 reads SGHTA; CDR2 reads FQGNSA. The length of the CDR3 is 16 residues. Trimming took 5 bases from V and 6 from J; bases not matched to a gene: 14.

The chain recombines TRBV11-2 with TRBJ2-7, with D tentatively TRBD1 (6 bases). The CDR3 is made up of 14 amino acids. Trimming removed 1 base at V and 3 bases at J, with 10 bases between. Germline V gene data show CDR1 as SGHAT and CDR2 as FQNNGV. CDR3 coding DNA: TGTGCCAGCAGCTTAGGGGGGCCGGGCTACGAGCAGTACTTC. Translating gives CASSLGGPGYEQYF.

This chain uses TRBV9 with TRBJ1-1; perhaps TRBD1 as D (6 bases). The CDR3 contains 15 residues. Deletions cut 4 bases from V and 0 bases from J, with 13 bases between. From germline, CDR1 is SGDLS and CDR2 YYNGEE. The CDR3, as DNA: TGTGCCAGCAGCCCCTCAGGGGATATGAACACTGAAGCTTTCTTT. Residues: CASSPSGDMNTEAFF. The complete variable domain, with remaining parts taken from reference TRBV9 and TRBJ1-1, reads DSGVTQTPKHLITATGQRVTLRCSPRSGDLSVYWYQQSLDQGLQFLIQYYNGEERAKGNILERFSAQQFPDLHSELNLSSLELGDSALYFCASSPSGDMNTEAFFGQGTRLTVV.

The CDR3 loop reads CASSPGTGGAGSPLHF. CDR3 DNA sequence: TGTGCCAGCAGCCCCGGGACAGGGGGCGCGGGTTCACCCCTCCACTTT. The V gene is TRBV9, the J gene TRBJ1-6; 12 bases are shared with TRBD1. The ends lost 4 bases at V and 9 bases at J; junction bases unmatched: 8. This CDR3 spans 16 amino acids. The V gene's germline CDR1 is SGDLS and CDR2 YYNGEE.

This clone has only one observation. This sequence joins TRBV5-5 and TRBJ2-7; 8 positions agree with TRBD2. Germline trimming cut 1 base from V and 3 bases from J; bases unmatched to any gene: 6. The CDR3 has 15 residues. Germline V gene sequence: CDR1 SGHKS, CDR2 YYEKEE (reference sequence). The CDR3 DNA sequence: TGTGCCAGCAGCTTGAATAGCGGGGAGATCTACGAGCAGTACTTC. Protein: CASSLNSGEIYEQYF. The entire variable domain, with the rest obtained from reference TRBV5-5 and TRBJ2-7, is as follows: DAGVTQSPTHLIKTRGQQVTLRCSPISGHKSVSWYQQVLGQGPQFIFQYYEKEERGRGNFPDRFSARQFPNYSSELNVNALLLGDSALYLCASSLNSGEIYEQYFGPGTRLTVT.

The J gene is TRBJ2-6, the V gene TRBV9, with D tentatively TRBD1 (5 bases). The CDR3 runs to 16 residues. The germline V gene encodes CDR1 SGDLS and CDR2 YYNGEE. Trimming pared 0 bases from V and 2 bases from J, leaving 9 bases between. The CDR3 spells CASSVVRAAGANVLTF. The CDR3 nucleotides read TGTGCCAGCAGCGTAGTCAGGGCGGCTGGGGCCAACGTCCTGACTTTC.

J is TRBJ1-1 and V is TRBV7-2; D remains unclear. This CDR3 region has 15 residues. Trimming shortened V by 1 base and J by 0 bases, and 9 bases separated the two germline ends. Germline assignment: CDR1 SGHTA and CDR2 FQGNSA. The CDR3 spells CASSLVSGVNTEAFF. CDR3 nucleotides: TGTGCCAGCAGCTTAGTGTCCGGGGTGAACACTGAAGCTTTCTTT.

The V and J genes are TRBV6-5 and TRBJ1-2; D perhaps matches TRBD1 (5 bases). This CDR3 is 14 amino acids long. CDR1 and CDR2 (germline): MNHEY, SVGAGI. V lost 5 bases, J lost 3 bases, and 13 bases lay in between. This CDR3 reads CASSRTDKYYGYTF. The CDR3 nucleotides read TGTGCCAGCAGTCGAACGGACAAATACTATGGCTACACCTTC.

The chain combines TRBV30 with TRBJ2-7; 11 nucleotides match TRBD2. The germline V gene has CDR1 GTSNPN and CDR2 SVGIG (reference sequence). The ends lost 3 bases at V and 3 bases at J; junction bases unmatched: 4. This CDR3 contains 14 residues. This CDR3 is CAWSAGTSGYEQYF. The CDR3 DNA is TGTGCCTGGAGCGCCGGGACTAGCGGCTACGAGCAGTACTTC.

The chain combines TRBV5-6 with TRBJ2-7; D remains unclear. The CDR3 extends over 16 amino acids. V was clipped by 4 bases and J by 4 bases, with 21 bases between them. Germline CDR1 reads SGHDT; CDR2 reads YYEEEE. CDR3 in amino acids: CASSPRRYDPAYEQYF. As DNA, the CDR3 is TGTGCCAGCAGCCCACGGCGGTATGACCCAGCTTACGAGCAGTACTTC. Supplemented by reference TRBV5-6 and TRBJ2-7, the full variable domain reads DAGVTQSPTHLIKTRGQQVTLRCSPKSGHDTVSWYQQALGQGPQFIFQYYEEEERQRGNFPDRFSGHQFPNYSSELNVNALLLGDSALYLCASSPRRYDPAYEQYFGPGTRLTVT.

The CDR3 bases are TGCAGCGTTGAATGGGGGGGAGGTGAAGCTTTCTTT. This translates into CSVEWGGGEAFF. The rearrangement joins TRBV29-1 to TRBJ1-1; D possibly corresponds to TRBD1 (5 bases). CDR3 length: 12 amino acids. Trimming shortened V by 2 bases and J by 7 bases, and 11 bases separated the two germline ends. The germline gives CDR1 SQVTM, CDR2 ANQGSEA.

The chain joins TRBV12-3 or TRBV12-4 to TRBJ1-4; 7 bases align to TRBD1. This CDR3 comprises 13 residues. V was pared by 9 bases and J by 4 bases, with 5 bases of the junction left unmatched. In DNA form, the CDR3 reads TGTGCCAGTGGGGGACAGAATAATGAAAAACTGTTTTTT. Protein sequence: CASGGQNNEKLFF.

The rearrangement links TRBV29-1 to TRBJ2-2; TRBD1 might be the D (5 bases). CDR1 and CDR2 from the germline V gene are SQVTM and ANQGSEA. The V end lost 7 bases, the J end lost 0 bases, and 9 bases lay between the germline ends. The CDR3 totals 13 residues. The CDR3 loop is CSATGPNTGELFF. The DNA of the CDR3 is TGCAGCGCTACAGGACCGAACACCGGGGAGCTGTTTTTT.

V and J are TRBV28 and TRBJ1-4; maybe TRBD1 (6 bases). The CDR3 has 14 amino acids. The V gene lost 7 bases and the J gene lost 5 bases, with 14 bases spanning the gap. The germline gives CDR1 MDHEN, CDR2 SYDVKM. The CDR3 region is CASTPGTRNEKLFF. As DNA, the CDR3 is TGTGCCAGCACCCCAGGGACAAGGAATGAAAAACTGTTTTTT.